This TCR beta chain was captured in a study of blood T cell repertoires in COVID-19 (TCRdb year 2020). About the investigation overall: The collaborator samples originated in the United States, Italy and Spain and spanned the acute and convalescent phases of COVID-19. Where available, HLA class I and class II types were obtained from metadata supplied by the sample provider rather than from assay-based typing. The prospective study material was composed of cDNA or gDNA derived from T cells, B-cell-depleted T cells, or PBMCs. Nearly every sample came with metadata listing a de-identified subject ID, COVID-19 status, age in years and sex. The repertoires were released in a freely available public database intended as a resource for research on the immune response to SARS-CoV-2. Samples were obtained from the ongoing ImmuneRACE study (first 160 participants) and from 1,254 subjects provided by 6 global collaborators. Deeply sampled blood TCRbeta repertoires from subjects exposed to, actively infected with, or recovered from COVID-19 were included in the dataset.

Broad study findings and their caveats: Clinical and demographic metadata were provided uncurated, with the amount varying by source and participant.

Concerning this clone itself: Its specific antigen is unknown. Per-base quality was not reported, and no clone a single base away is much larger than it.

The cysteine opens and the phenylalanine closes a CDR3 of 17 amino acids. Only the CDR3 part of the read is kept: 51 bases, read in frame from the first base. The germline V gene sets CDR1 to SGHRS and CDR2 to YFSETQ. The trim is 5 bases for V and 1 base for J, with a gap of 20 bases between the germline ends. Whole blood was collected in K2EDTA tubes by collaborating institutions according to the institutions' own protocols. Collaborator samples were shipped for TCRbeta analysis as frozen whole blood, isolated PBMCs, or DNA extracted from either sample type. The immunoSEQ Assay, a bias-controlled multiplex PCR, was used to amplify TCRbeta CDR3 regions from genomic DNA. The source study handled its data this way. The number of nucleated cells in each sample was estimated by amplification of reference gene primers within the assay. To quantify the absolute abundance of each unique TCRbeta CDR3 rearrangement, sequence reads were collapsed and filtered. Productive Simpson clonality was computed per sample as the square root of Simpson's diversity index over productive rearrangements. TCRdb limited this immuneACCESS table to in-frame rearrangements with V and J called. A share of clones is missing; checked studies link under half to unresolved V genes, and the rest is unexplained. V, J and clone size are taken as reported in that table, and D and trimming were inferred from the DNA itself. The sample data list a few hundred thousand clones, and around 80% of these were observed just once. The top ten clonotypes cover around 13% of the sample.

The clonotype was recovered from a human donor in a cohort sampled during active COVID-19. Recombination joined TRBV5-1 with TRBJ2-3, and the D gene may be TRBD1, 6 bases matching. Sequenced input: peripheral blood. The CDR3 protein is CASRRVRGGEGTDTQYF. DNA sequence: TGCGCCAGCAGGCGGGTCCGTGGGGGCGAGGGCACAGATACGCAGTATTTT.